Listed below are T cell receptor beta chains from one sample, sequenced in a study of T-cell reconstitution after alpha-beta-depleted transplantation in children. TCRdb fed the PCR reads into MiXCR, producing one record per CDR3 protein. The sample includes 350,000 to 500,000 distinct CDR3 sequences, around two fifths of them seen just once. The starting material was PBMCs, obtained before TCRalphabeta/CD19-depleted stem cell transplant. The receptors shown here come from a girl aged 2-10 years with aplastic anemia, due to receive a stem cell transplant. CDR3s include the opening cysteine and the closing phenylalanine or tryptophan. The D gene is left open where the match is weak. Clone size appears in some rows only: once, few, many, or a class for an expanded clone.

v_gene: TRBV12-3/TRBV12-4; len: 13; abundance: once; d_gene: TRBD2; j_gene: TRBJ2-1; CDR3nt: TGTGCCAGCATAGCGCGGGGGTTCAATGAGCAGTTCTTC; CDR3aa: CASIARGFNEQFF
v_gene: TRBV5-1; len: 17; abundance: many; d_gene: TRBD2; j_gene: TRBJ2-3; CDR3nt: TGCGCCAGCAGCCCTGGACTAGCGGGAGTAGCTTCAGATACGCAGTATTTT; CDR3aa: CASSPGLAGVASDTQYF
v_gene: TRBV29-1; len: 11; abundance: many; d_gene: .; j_gene: TRBJ2-1; CDR3nt: TGCGGAGGGGGATCCTACAATGAGCAGTTCTTC; CDR3aa: CGGGSYNEQFF
v_gene: TRBV28; len: 11; abundance: .; d_gene: TRBD1; j_gene: TRBJ1-2; CDR3nt: TGTGCCAGCAGGGGACAGTTTGGCTACACCTTC; CDR3aa: CASRGQFGYTF
v_gene: TRBV5-1; len: 13; abundance: once; d_gene: .; j_gene: TRBJ2-3; CDR3nt: TGCGCCAGCCGAGTCGGCATCACAGATACGCAGTATTTT; CDR3aa: CASRVGITDTQYF
v_gene: TRBV18; len: 16; abundance: .; d_gene: .; j_gene: TRBJ2-6; CDR3nt: TGTGCCAGCTCACCATCCGGGGGCTCTGGGGCCAACGTCCTGACTTTC; CDR3aa: CASSPSGGSGANVLTF
v_gene: TRBV29-1; len: 13; abundance: .; d_gene: .; j_gene: TRBJ2-5; CDR3nt: TGCAGCGTTTACAGGGTGACGGGGGAGACCCATTACTTC; CDR3aa: CSVYRVTGETHYF
v_gene: TRBV28; len: 14; abundance: medium-sized; d_gene: .; j_gene: TRBJ2-5; CDR3nt: TGTGCCAGCAGTTTAGCCGACAATCAAGAGACCCAGTACTTC; CDR3aa: CASSLADNQETQYF
v_gene: TRBV5-1; len: 16; abundance: .; d_gene: .; j_gene: TRBJ2-4; CDR3nt: TGCGCCAGCAGCTTGGCTGACTTACTAGCCAAAAACATTCAGTACTTC; CDR3aa: CASSLADLLAKNIQYF
v_gene: TRBV20-1; len: 15; abundance: .; d_gene: TRBD2; j_gene: TRBJ2-5; CDR3nt: TGCAGTGCTAGAACCGTAGCGGGGAGCCAAGAGACCCAGTACTTC; CDR3aa: CSARTVAGSQETQYF
v_gene: TRBV5-1; len: 16; abundance: many; d_gene: .; j_gene: TRBJ2-3; CDR3nt: TGCGCCAGCAGCTTCTCCCCCGGTCCCTCCTGGGATACGCAGTATTTT; CDR3aa: CASSFSPGPSWDTQYF
v_gene: TRBV5-1; len: 18; abundance: few; d_gene: TRBD2; j_gene: TRBJ2-3; CDR3nt: TGCGCCAGCAGCCCGGGACTAGCGGGAGCGGCGGCCACAGATACGCAGTATTTT; CDR3aa: CASSPGLAGAAATDTQYF
v_gene: TRBV4-1; len: 16; abundance: .; d_gene: .; j_gene: TRBJ2-7; CDR3nt: TGCGCCAGCAGCCAAGATAGGGGGGACGGTTCCTACGAGCAGTACTTC; CDR3aa: CASSQDRGDGSYEQYF
v_gene: TRBV29-1; len: 12; abundance: many; d_gene: .; j_gene: TRBJ2-7; CDR3nt: TGCAGCGTTGAGTCACTGTCCTACGAGCAGTACTTC; CDR3aa: CSVESLSYEQYF
v_gene: TRBV15; len: 14; abundance: few; d_gene: .; j_gene: TRBJ2-7; CDR3nt: TGTGCCACCAGCAGAGACGGGCAGTTCTACGAGCAGTACTTC; CDR3aa: CATSRDGQFYEQYF
v_gene: TRBV5-1; len: 12; abundance: many; d_gene: .; j_gene: TRBJ2-3; CDR3nt: TGCGCCAGCACCGCCAACACAGATACGCAGTATTTT; CDR3aa: CASTANTDTQYF
v_gene: TRBV5-1; len: 12; abundance: many; d_gene: .; j_gene: TRBJ2-3; CDR3nt: TGTGCCAGCAGTCCACCCACAGATACGCAGTATTTT; CDR3aa: CASSPPTDTQYF
v_gene: TRBV11-1; len: 18; abundance: .; d_gene: TRBD2; j_gene: TRBJ2-3; CDR3nt: TGTGCCAGCACCCTACTGTATGAGCGGGGGGGCCTGGGAGATACGCAGTATTTT; CDR3aa: CASTLLYERGGLGDTQYF
v_gene: TRBV5-1; len: 15; abundance: .; d_gene: .; j_gene: TRBJ2-3; CDR3nt: TGCGCCAGCAGCAGGGGGGACGGGCACACAGATACGCAGTATTTT; CDR3aa: CASSRGDGHTDTQYF
v_gene: TRBV28; len: 14; abundance: .; d_gene: TRBD2; j_gene: TRBJ2-7; CDR3nt: TGTGCCAGCGGACACGTGCGGGAGGTCTCCGAGCAGTACTTC; CDR3aa: CASGHVREVSEQYF
v_gene: TRBV5-6; len: 16; abundance: few; d_gene: TRBD2; j_gene: TRBJ2-2; CDR3nt: TGTGCCAGCACCAAAACGGGGACTAGGAACACCGGGGAGCTGTTTTTT; CDR3aa: CASTKTGTRNTGELFF
v_gene: TRBV5-1; len: 14; abundance: many; d_gene: .; j_gene: TRBJ2-7; CDR3nt: TGCGCCAGCAGCTTGGGGACAGCAACCTACGAGCAGTACTTC; CDR3aa: CASSLGTATYEQYF
v_gene: TRBV13; len: 13; abundance: few; d_gene: TRBD2; j_gene: TRBJ2-3; CDR3nt: TGTGCCAGCTTGACTAGCGGGGCGACAACGCAGTATTTT; CDR3aa: CASLTSGATTQYF
v_gene: TRBV6-5; len: 13; abundance: few; d_gene: .; j_gene: TRBJ2-1; CDR3nt: TGTGCCAGCAGTTACAATCCAGGAGATGAGCAGTTCTTC; CDR3aa: CASSYNPGDEQFF
v_gene: TRBV12-3/TRBV12-4; len: 14; abundance: .; d_gene: .; j_gene: TRBJ2-1; CDR3nt: TGTGCCAGCAGTGACACCGGGATCAGGGATGAGCAGTTCTTC; CDR3aa: CASSDTGIRDEQFF
v_gene: TRBV4-2; len: 17; abundance: .; d_gene: .; j_gene: TRBJ2-7; CDR3nt: TGTGCCAGCAGCCAAGAGGAAGTCCGGGCCGGATCCTACGAGCAGTACTTC; CDR3aa: CASSQEEVRAGSYEQYF
v_gene: TRBV12-3/TRBV12-4; len: 14; abundance: .; d_gene: TRBD2; j_gene: TRBJ2-2; CDR3nt: TGTGCCAGCAGCCCTAGCGGGTGGTACGGGGAGCTGTTTTTT; CDR3aa: CASSPSGWYGELFF
v_gene: TRBV20-1; len: 12; abundance: .; d_gene: .; j_gene: TRBJ2-2; CDR3nt: TGCAGTGCTGGGTTTCGGACCGGGGAGCTGTTTTTT; CDR3aa: CSAGFRTGELFF
v_gene: TRBV4-2; len: 15; abundance: .; d_gene: .; j_gene: TRBJ1-1; CDR3nt: TGTGCCAGCAGCCCCGCTGGGACCCAGAACACTGAAGCTTTCTTT; CDR3aa: CASSPAGTQNTEAFF